This T cell receptor (beta chain) emerged from a study of sequential checkpoint blockade in melanoma. Study details: First-line arms were nivolumab then ipilimumab, or the reverse, randomized 1:1. Each arm's sequence ended with maintenance nivolumab.

This clone was seen a few times. CDR1 MDHEN and CDR2 SYDVKM come from the germline V gene. V trimming: 2 bases; J trimming: 8 bases; junction bases outside the gene matches: 8. The CDR3 contains 14 residues. Treatment here: randomized to nivolumab then ipilimumab (arm A) or the reverse (arm B). Here immunoSEQ multiplex PCR was the method, and the copy in TCRdb shows in-frame clones only, minus some. In the table there are 9,500 to 15,000 clones, 82% of which are singletons. The chain is built from TRBV28 and TRBJ1-2, with TRBD1 identical over 7 bases. The origin of this receptor is a human donor with melanoma. The sample was CD8+ T cells sorted from blood (inferred from file names), taken from a patient given nivolumab and ipilimumab in sequence. The CDR3 region is CASSLQGDLSGYTF. DNA of the CDR3: TGTGCCAGCAGTTTACAGGGGGACCTTTCGGGCTACACCTTC.